In this sample, the clone carrying this TCR beta chain turned up many times. This entry comes from a study of CD8+CD57+ T cells in acquired aplastic anemia. Trimming pared 4 bases from V and 7 bases from J, leaving 10 bases between. CDR1 MGHRA and CDR2 YSYEKL come from the germline V gene. This CDR3 has 12 residues. TCR beta VDJ combinations and CDR3 sequences were profiled from genomic DNA. TCRdb processed the reads anew with MiXCR; each CDR3 protein has one entry. The sample has about 62,000 distinct CDR3 sequences; about 56% are singletons. Sequencing input: sorted CD4+, CD8+, or CD8+CD57+ T cells (not recorded which) from PBMCs. The source is a human donor in good health, serving as a control. The chain employs TRBV4-1 and TRBJ1-1; TRBD1 is a possible D gene (5 bases). The CDR3 loop is CASSRNRGEAFF. Here the CDR3 DNA reads TGCGCCAGCAGCCGAAATAGGGGTGAAGCTTTCTTT.